The present TCR beta chain was sequenced within a study of T cells in Graves' hyperthyroidism and ophthalmopathy. Study-wide findings and caveats: Before onset, ophthalmopathy was predicted by the model a median about six months earlier.

Trimming removed 6 bases at V and 9 bases at J, with 17 bases between. The CDR3 is made up of 13 amino acids. Germline V lookup: CDR1 MNHEY, CDR2 SMNVEV (reference sequence). TCR beta CDR3 regions were amplified from RNA transcripts. RT-PCR in the first round (using the HTBI primer set) targeted the TCR CDR3. Via MiXCR, TCRdb re-called the multiplex PCR reads, giving one row per CDR3 protein. The table shows about 420,000 distinct CDR3 sequences, with approximately 13% occurring only once. Used for diagnoses were clinical symptoms, serum thyroxine and TRAb, thyroid ultrasound and orbital computed tomography. Concerning this clonotype itself: Its antigen is unknown.

The sequence was collected from a woman between 18 and 30 years old with Graves' hyperthyroidism. The rearrangement joins TRBV27 to TRBJ1-1; perhaps TRBD1 as D (5 bases). The sequenced sample was blood. This chain's CDR3 is CASRGRGNTKAFF. CDR3 sequence (DNA): TGTGCCAGCAGGGGACGAGGGAATACTAAAGCTTTCTTT.